Below are 15 T cell receptor beta chains sequenced from a single sample in a study of cytomegalovirus exposure and HLA in healthy donors. 13 Jbeta primers and 60 Vbeta primers were used for the PCR. Only in-frame clones appear in the TCRdb table, and some are missing; sequencing was by immunoSEQ multiplex PCR. The profile shows 100,000 to 150,000 clones, roughly 9% of them singletons. The material sequenced was PBMCs. These receptor sequences come from a woman in her thirties or forties in good health and CMV-seropositive.

This clone was recorded a few times. V and J are TRBV7-9 and TRBJ2-2; 7 nucleotides line up with TRBD1. Germline CDR1 is SEHNR and CDR2 is FQNEAQ (reference sequence). The ends lost 0 bases at V and 4 bases at J; junction bases unmatched: 2. The CDR3 has 15 amino acids. CDR3: CASSLATGSTGELFF. DNA of the CDR3: TGTGCCAGCAGCTTAGCGACAGGGAGCACCGGGGAGCTGTTTTTT.

This chain links TRBV5-1 with TRBJ1-2; D possibly corresponds to TRBD1 (5 bases). The CDR3 loop spans 14 amino acids. Trimming shortened V by 4 bases and J by 4 bases, and 14 bases separated the two germline ends. Germline loops: CDR1 SGHRS, CDR2 YFSETQ. CDR3 sequence: CASSNDDSLYGYTF. The CDR3, as DNA: TGCGCCAGCAGCAACGACGACAGCCTCTATGGCTACACCTTC.

This clone was picked up a small number of times. The chain has TRBV9 and TRBJ2-1; 9 nucleotides match TRBD2. Germline-derived CDR1 and CDR2 are SGDLS and YYNGEE. CDR3 size: 16 residues. V trimming: 0 bases; J trimming: 4 bases; junction bases outside the gene matches: 5. CDR3: CASSVVSGGLYNEQFF. CDR3 sequence (DNA): TGTGCCAGCAGCGTAGTTAGCGGGGGCCTTTACAATGAGCAGTTCTTC.

Written as DNA, the CDR3 is TGTGCCAGCAGGCAGTTCCCGGGACATGACACCGGGGAGCTGTTTTTT. Its translation is CASRQFPGHDTGELFF. V is TRBV27 and J is TRBJ2-2; possible D gene TRBD1, 6 bases. CDR3 length equals 16 residues. The V end was cut by 6 bases, the J end by 3 bases, with 17 bases between. In germline, CDR1 is MNHEY, CDR2 SMNVEV (reference sequence).

As to this clone: The junction departs from the called germline gene at one end, perhaps through a read error. The V and J genes are TRBV2 and TRBJ1-4; perhaps TRBD1 as D (6 bases). The germline gives CDR1 SNHLY, CDR2 FYNNEI. CDR3 length equals 13 residues. CDR3 sequence: CASAPGQPSYHNF. The CDR3 nucleotides read TGTGCCAGCGCCCCCGGACAGCCGAGCTACCATAATTTT.

This clone was seen more than once but under ten times. The chain recombines TRBV5-6 with TRBJ2-7; D may be TRBD2 (5 bases). Trimming pared 0 bases from V and 3 bases from J, leaving 10 bases between. This CDR3 spans 14 amino acids. CDR1 and CDR2 (germline): SGHDT, YYEEEE. CDR3 protein: CASSLEGVRYEQYF. The CDR3 DNA follows: TGTGCCAGCAGCTTGGAGGGAGTCCGCTACGAGCAGTACTTC.

V and J are TRBV7-9 and TRBJ1-1, with TRBD1 as a possible D gene (5 bases). CDR1 and CDR2 from the germline V gene are SEHNR and FQNEAQ (reference sequence). The V end was cut by 1 base, the J end by 3 bases, with 6 bases between. This CDR3 spans 13 amino acids. As DNA, the CDR3 is TGTGCCAGCAGCTTAGACAGGTACACTGAAGCTTTCTTT. It specifies CASSLDRYTEAFF.

This clone was observed a handful of times. The chain recombines TRBV30 with TRBJ2-1, with D tentatively TRBD2 (5 bases). With 1 base removed from V and 8 bases from J, the gap between germline ends came to 15 bases. Germline V lookup: CDR1 GTSNPN, CDR2 SVGIG (reference sequence). The CDR3 extends over 14 amino acids. CDR3 loop: CAWSGRPEGDEQFF. DNA for the CDR3: TGTGCCTGGAGTGGTAGGCCCGAGGGCGATGAGCAGTTCTTC.

The table lists this clone with a few counts. The rearrangement uses TRBV6-5 and TRBJ1-2, with 9 bases aligning to TRBD1. CDR3 length equals 15 residues. Trimming cost V 5 bases and J 8 bases; bases outside gene matches: 12. Germline V gene lookup returns CDR1 MNHEY and CDR2 SVGAGI. CDR3: CASSPPGQGIGGYTF. The CDR3 DNA is TGTGCCAGCAGTCCCCCGGGACAGGGTATCGGCGGCTACACCTTC.

This clone was observed a handful of times. This sequence joins TRBV5-1 and TRBJ2-5; D gene unclear. The assigned J gene may be wrong: the sequence end matches TRBJ2-7 better. Germline lookup yields CDR1 SGHRS and CDR2 YFSETQ. The CDR3 spans 11 residues. The CDR3 nucleotides read TGCGCCAGCAGCTTGGACGTCGAGCAGTACTTC. Translation gives CASSLDVEQYF.

The J gene is TRBJ2-1, the V gene TRBV10-3; 8 positions match TRBD2. Trimming cost V 5 bases and J 5 bases; bases outside gene matches: 8. This CDR3 comprises 15 residues. Germline V CDR1 and CDR2: ENHRY, SYGVKD. The CDR3 region is CAISSGGAGDNEQFF. CDR3 coding DNA: TGTGCCATCAGTTCCGGGGGGGCCGGGGACAATGAGCAGTTCTTC.

The rearrangement joins TRBV6-1 to TRBJ2-7; weak D call: TRBD2 (5 bases). The V gene's germline CDR1 is MNHNS and CDR2 SASEGT. There are 14 residues in the CDR3. Trimming shortened V by 2 bases and J by 9 bases, and 17 bases separated the two germline ends. CDR3 loop: CASSERGRSLGQYF. The CDR3 DNA is TGTGCCAGCAGTGAAAGAGGGCGGTCGCTGGGGCAGTACTTC.

The rearrangement links TRBV6-1 to TRBJ1-2, with a possible D match to TRBD1 (6 bases). Per the germline V gene, CDR1 is MNHNS and CDR2 is SASEGT. CDR3 length: 13 amino acids. V lost 7 bases and J 3 bases, leaving 12 bases between the germline ends. CDR3 amino acids: CASTISGDYGYTF. As DNA, the CDR3 is TGTGCCAGCACCATTTCAGGGGACTATGGCTACACCTTC.

The chain carries TRBV6-1 and TRBJ1-1, with 8 bases aligning to TRBD1. Germline CDR1 is MNHNS and CDR2 is SASEGT. The V segment lost 7 bases and the J segment 1 base; nucleotides outside the gene matches: 8. This CDR3 is 15 amino acids long. CDR3 amino acids: CASTYDRGRNTEAFF. Here the CDR3 DNA reads TGTGCCAGCACTTATGACAGGGGAAGGAACACTGAAGCTTTCTTT.

This clone appeared a few times. The chain is built from TRBV5-1 and TRBJ1-2; possibly TRBD1 for D (6 bases). This CDR3 has 14 amino acids. Germline V gene lookup returns CDR1 SGHRS and CDR2 YFSETQ. The V and J ends lost 1 base and 4 bases respectively, with 11 bases between them. The CDR3 region has the DNA TGCGCCAGCAGCTTGCAAGGGGGTTCCTATGGCTACACCTTC. Protein sequence: CASSLQGGSYGYTF. The whole variable domain, remainder taken from reference TRBV5-1 and TRBJ1-2, is KAGVTQTPRYLIKTRGQQVTLSCSPISGHRSVSWYQQTPGQGLQFLFEYFSETQRNKGNFPGRFSGRQFSNSRSEMNVSTLELGDSALYLCASSLQGGSYGYTFGSGTRLTVV.